This is a list of T cell receptor beta chains from one sample in a study of vaccination effects on CD4 cells after COVID-19. These receptors' targets are unknown. Some clones are missing from TCRdb's copy, which holds only in-frame ones; the method was immunoSEQ multiplex PCR. The table has tens of thousands of clones, about 75% seen once. The sample here was CD4+ T cells from PBMCs cultured with SARS-CoV-2 spike peptides, taken before COVID-19 vaccination. Source of these receptors: a human donor who had a prior SARS-CoV-2 infection. Each CDR3 is given without its conserved first and last residue. Each record gives: V gene, J gene, CDR3 protein.

V gene: TRBV19
J gene: TRBJ2-1
CDR3 protein: ASSMRAGWSYNEQF

V gene: TRBV5-1
J gene: TRBJ2-1
CDR3 protein: ASSLSGSGEFGQF

V gene: TRBV5-1
J gene: TRBJ1-1
CDR3 protein: ASSSDFGVAEAF

V gene: TRBV7-9
J gene: TRBJ2-1
CDR3 protein: ASSPQGLAGGNEQF

V gene: TRBV7-8
J gene: TRBJ2-5
CDR3 protein: ASSSGRPILAGGETQY

V gene: TRBV7-2
J gene: TRBJ1-2
CDR3 protein: ASSLDLRSSYGYT

V gene: TRBV15
J gene: TRBJ2-7
CDR3 protein: ATSRGPGTTSLAEQY

V gene: TRBV11-3
J gene: TRBJ1-5
CDR3 protein: ASSLGGRAIFNQPQH

V gene: TRBV6-1
J gene: TRBJ2-7
CDR3 protein: ASSEGQGAPRDEQY

V gene: TRBV11-3
J gene: TRBJ2-3
CDR3 protein: ASSPPLAASTDTQY

V gene: TRBV6-6
J gene: TRBJ1-6
CDR3 protein: ASSPRQGEGSPLH

V gene: TRBV7-8
J gene: TRBJ2-7
CDR3 protein: ASSLSTGREQY

V gene: TRBV7-9
J gene: TRBJ2-3
CDR3 protein: ASSPPRDRSTDTQY

V gene: TRBV5-1
J gene: TRBJ1-2
CDR3 protein: ASSGTYKGYT

V gene: TRBV6-5
J gene: TRBJ2-7
CDR3 protein: ASRGASGDSYEQY

V gene: TRBV9
J gene: TRBJ2-7
CDR3 protein: ASSVDPGTYEQY

V gene: TRBV7-2
J gene: TRBJ2-5
CDR3 protein: ASSSLKLGGAGETQY

V gene: TRBV27
J gene: TRBJ1-2
CDR3 protein: ASSLRGESSGYT

V gene: TRBV7-9
J gene: TRBJ2-5
CDR3 protein: ASSLLGVGTQY

V gene: TRBV5-1
J gene: TRBJ2-1
CDR3 protein: ASSLAAGGYNEQF